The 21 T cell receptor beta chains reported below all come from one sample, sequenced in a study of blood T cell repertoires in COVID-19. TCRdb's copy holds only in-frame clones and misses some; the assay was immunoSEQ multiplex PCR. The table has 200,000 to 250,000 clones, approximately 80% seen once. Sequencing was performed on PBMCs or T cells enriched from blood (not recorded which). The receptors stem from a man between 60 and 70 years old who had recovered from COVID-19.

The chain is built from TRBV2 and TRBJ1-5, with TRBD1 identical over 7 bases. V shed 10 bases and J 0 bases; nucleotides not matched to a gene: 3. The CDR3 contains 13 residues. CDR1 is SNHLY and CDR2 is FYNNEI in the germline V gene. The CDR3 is CATTGVSNQPQHF. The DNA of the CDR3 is TGTGCCACCACAGGGGTTAGCAATCAGCCCCAGCATTTT.

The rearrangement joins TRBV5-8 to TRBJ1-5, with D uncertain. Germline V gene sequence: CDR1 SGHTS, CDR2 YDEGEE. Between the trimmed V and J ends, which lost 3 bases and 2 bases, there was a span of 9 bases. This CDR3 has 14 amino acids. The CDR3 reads CASSSGYGNQPQHF. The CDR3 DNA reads TGTGCCAGCAGCTCGGGTTATGGCAATCAGCCCCAGCATTTT.

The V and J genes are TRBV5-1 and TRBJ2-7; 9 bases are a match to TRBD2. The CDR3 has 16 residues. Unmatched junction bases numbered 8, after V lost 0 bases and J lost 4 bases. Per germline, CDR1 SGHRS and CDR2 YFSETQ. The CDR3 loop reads CASSLGLWGLAYEQYF. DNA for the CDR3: TGCGCCAGCAGCTTGGGTTTGTGGGGACTAGCTTACGAGCAGTACTTC.

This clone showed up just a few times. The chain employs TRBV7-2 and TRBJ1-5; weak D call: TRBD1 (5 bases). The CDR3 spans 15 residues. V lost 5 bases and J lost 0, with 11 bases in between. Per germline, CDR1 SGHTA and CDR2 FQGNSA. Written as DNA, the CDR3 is TGTGCCAGCAGCCCCCAGGGTCGTAGCAATCAGCCCCAGCATTTT. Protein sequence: CASSPQGRSNQPQHF.

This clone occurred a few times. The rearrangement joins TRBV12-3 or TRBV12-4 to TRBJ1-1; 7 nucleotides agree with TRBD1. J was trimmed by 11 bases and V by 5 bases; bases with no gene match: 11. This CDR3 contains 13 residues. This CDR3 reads CASSRRADREAFF. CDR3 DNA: TGTGCCAGCAGTAGAAGGGCCGACAGGGAGGCTTTCTTT.

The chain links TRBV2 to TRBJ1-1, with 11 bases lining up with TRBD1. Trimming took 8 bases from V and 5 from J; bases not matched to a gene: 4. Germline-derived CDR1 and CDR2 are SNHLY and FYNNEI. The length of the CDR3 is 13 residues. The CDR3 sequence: CASGQGARTEAFF. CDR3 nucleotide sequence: TGTGCCAGCGGACAGGGGGCGCGAACTGAAGCTTTCTTT.

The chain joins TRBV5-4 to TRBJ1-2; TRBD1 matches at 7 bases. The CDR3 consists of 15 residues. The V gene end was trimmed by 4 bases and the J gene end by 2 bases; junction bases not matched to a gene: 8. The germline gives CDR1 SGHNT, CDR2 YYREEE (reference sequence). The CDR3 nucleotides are TGTGCCAGCAGCGGCGAGCGGACAGGCAACTATGGCTACACCTTC. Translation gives CASSGERTGNYGYTF.

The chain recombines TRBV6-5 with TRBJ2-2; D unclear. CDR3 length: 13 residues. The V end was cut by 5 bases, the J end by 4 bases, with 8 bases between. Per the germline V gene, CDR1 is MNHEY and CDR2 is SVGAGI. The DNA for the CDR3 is TGTGCCAGCAGTCCCTGGAGCACCGGGGAGCTGTTTTTT. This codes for CASSPWSTGELFF.

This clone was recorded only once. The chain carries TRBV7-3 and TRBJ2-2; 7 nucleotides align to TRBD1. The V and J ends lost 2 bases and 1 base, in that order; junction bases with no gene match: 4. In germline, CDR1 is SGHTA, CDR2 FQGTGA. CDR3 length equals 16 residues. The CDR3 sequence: CASSLDRVGNTGELFF. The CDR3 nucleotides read TGTGCCAGCAGCTTAGACAGGGTCGGGAACACCGGGGAGCTGTTTTTT. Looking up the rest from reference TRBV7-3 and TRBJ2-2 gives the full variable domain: GAGVSQTPSNKVTEKGKYVELRCDPISGHTALYWYRQSLGQGPEFLIYFQGTGAADDSGLPNDRFFAVRPEGSVSTLKIQRTERGDSAVYLCASSLDRVGNTGELFFGEGSRLTVL.

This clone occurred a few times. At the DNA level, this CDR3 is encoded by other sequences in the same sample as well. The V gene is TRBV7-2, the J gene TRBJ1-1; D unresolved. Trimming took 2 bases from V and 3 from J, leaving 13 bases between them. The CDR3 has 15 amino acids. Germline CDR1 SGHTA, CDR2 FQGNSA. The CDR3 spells CASSLRWAVDTEAFF. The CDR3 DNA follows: TGTGCCAGCAGCTTAAGGTGGGCTGTGGACACTGAAGCTTTCTTT.

This CDR3 reads CASSLPGGGQYEQYF. In nucleotides, the CDR3 is TGCGCCAGCAGCCTGCCCGGGGGGGGACAATACGAGCAGTACTTC. The J gene is TRBJ2-7, the V gene TRBV5-1; 8 nucleotides match TRBD2. CDR1 SGHRS and CDR2 YFSETQ come from the germline V gene. V gave up 4 bases and J gave up 4 bases; unmatched junction bases: 10. The CDR3 spans 15 residues.

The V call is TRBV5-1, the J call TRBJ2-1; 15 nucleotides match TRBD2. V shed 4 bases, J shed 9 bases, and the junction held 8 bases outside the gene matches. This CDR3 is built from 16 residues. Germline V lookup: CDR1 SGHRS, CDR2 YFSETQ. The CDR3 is CASSPWTSGGAGEQFF. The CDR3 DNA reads TGCGCCAGCAGCCCCTGGACTAGCGGGGGGGCGGGTGAGCAGTTCTTC. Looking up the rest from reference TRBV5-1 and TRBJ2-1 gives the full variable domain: KAGVTQTPRYLIKTRGQQVTLSCSPISGHRSVSWYQQTPGQGLQFLFEYFSETQRNKGNFPGRFSGRQFSNSRSEMNVSTLELGDSALYLCASSPWTSGGAGEQFFGPGTRLTVL.

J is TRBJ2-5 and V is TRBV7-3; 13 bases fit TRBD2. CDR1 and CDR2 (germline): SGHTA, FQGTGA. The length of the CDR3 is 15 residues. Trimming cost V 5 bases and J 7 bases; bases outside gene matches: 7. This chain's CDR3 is CASSPTSGGMATQYF. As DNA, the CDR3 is TGTGCCAGCAGCCCGACTAGCGGGGGGATGGCGACCCAGTACTTC. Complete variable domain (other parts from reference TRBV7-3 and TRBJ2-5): GAGVSQTPSNKVTEKGKYVELRCDPISGHTALYWYRQSLGQGPEFLIYFQGTGAADDSGLPNDRFFAVRPEGSVSTLKIQRTERGDSAVYLCASSPTSGGMATQYFGPGTRLLVL.

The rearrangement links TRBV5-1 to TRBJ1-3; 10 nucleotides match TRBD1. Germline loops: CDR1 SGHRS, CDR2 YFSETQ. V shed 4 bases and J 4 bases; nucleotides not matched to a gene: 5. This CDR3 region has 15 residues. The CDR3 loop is CASSTDRGGGNTIYF. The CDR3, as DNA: TGCGCCAGCAGCACGGACAGGGGGGGAGGAAACACCATATATTTT. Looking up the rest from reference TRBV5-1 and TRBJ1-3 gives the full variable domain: KAGVTQTPRYLIKTRGQQVTLSCSPISGHRSVSWYQQTPGQGLQFLFEYFSETQRNKGNFPGRFSGRQFSNSRSEMNVSTLELGDSALYLCASSTDRGGGNTIYFGEGSWLTVV.

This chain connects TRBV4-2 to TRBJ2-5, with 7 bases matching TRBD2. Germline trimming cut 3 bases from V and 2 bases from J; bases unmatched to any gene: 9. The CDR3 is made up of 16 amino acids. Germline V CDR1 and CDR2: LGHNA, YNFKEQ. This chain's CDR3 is CASSQRTSEKQETQYF. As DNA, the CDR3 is TGTGCCAGCAGCCAGAGGACTAGTGAAAAACAAGAGACCCAGTACTTC.

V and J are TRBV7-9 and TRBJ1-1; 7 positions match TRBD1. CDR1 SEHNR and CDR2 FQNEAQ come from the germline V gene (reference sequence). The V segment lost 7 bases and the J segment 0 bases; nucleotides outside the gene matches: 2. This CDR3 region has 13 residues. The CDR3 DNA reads TGTGCCAGCAAGACAGGGCTGAACACTGAAGCTTTCTTT. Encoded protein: CASKTGLNTEAFF.

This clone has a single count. The CDR3 here is CATSRDLAGPGGELFF. The CDR3 coding sequence is TGTGCCACCAGCAGAGATTTAGCGGGGCCAGGAGGGGAGCTGTTTTTT. V usage is TRBV15 and J usage is TRBJ2-2; 8 bases are a match to TRBD2. Germline lookup yields CDR1 LNHNV and CDR2 YYDKDF (reference sequence). There are 16 residues in the CDR3. V shed 0 bases, J shed 8 bases, and the junction held 8 bases outside the gene matches. The complete variable domain, with remaining parts taken from reference TRBV15 and TRBJ2-2, reads DAMVIQNPRYQVTQFGKPVTLSCSQTLNHNVMYWYQQKSSQAPKLLFHYYDKDFNNEADTPDNFQSRRPNTSFCFLDIRSPGLGDTAMYLCATSRDLAGPGGELFFGEGSRLTVL.

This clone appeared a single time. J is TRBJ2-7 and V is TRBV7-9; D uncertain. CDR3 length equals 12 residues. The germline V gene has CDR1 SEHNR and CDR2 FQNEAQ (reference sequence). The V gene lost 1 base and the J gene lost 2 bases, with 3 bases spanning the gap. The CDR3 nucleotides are TGTGCCAGCAGCTTAGACACCTACGAGCAGTACTTC. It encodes CASSLDTYEQYF.

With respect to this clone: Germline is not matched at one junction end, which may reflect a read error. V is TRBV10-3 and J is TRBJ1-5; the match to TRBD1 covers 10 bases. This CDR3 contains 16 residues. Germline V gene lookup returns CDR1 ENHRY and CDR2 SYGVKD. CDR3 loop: CTISEADRGNNQPQHF. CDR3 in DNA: TGTACCATCAGTGAAGCGGACAGGGGGAACAATCAGCCCCAGCATTTT.

The CDR3 bases are TGTGCCAGCAGCTTAAACGGGGGGGCCGACACCGGGGAGCTGTTTTTT. Translated: CASSLNGGADTGELFF. The chain employs TRBV7-2 and TRBJ2-2, with TRBD2 matching over 8 bases. The germline CDR1 and CDR2 sequences are SGHTA and FQGNSA. CDR3 length: 16 residues. J lost 3 bases, V lost 2 bases, and 5 bases had no gene match. The whole variable domain, filled in from reference TRBV7-2 and TRBJ2-2, reads GAGVSQSPSNKVTEKGKDVELRCDPISGHTALYWYRQSLGQGLEFLIYFQGNSAPDKSGLPSDRFSAERTGGSVSTLTIQRTQQEDSAVYLCASSLNGGADTGELFFGEGSRLTVL.

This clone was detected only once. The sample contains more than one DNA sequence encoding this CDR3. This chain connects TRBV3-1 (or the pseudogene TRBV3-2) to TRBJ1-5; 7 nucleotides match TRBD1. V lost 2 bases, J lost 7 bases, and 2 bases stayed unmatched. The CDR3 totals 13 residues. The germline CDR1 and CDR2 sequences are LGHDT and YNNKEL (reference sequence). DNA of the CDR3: TGTGCCAGCAGCCAAACAGGGGACCAGCCCCAGCATTTT. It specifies CASSQTGDQPQHF.